The 30 T cell receptor beta chains below come from one sample, sequenced in a study of T cells after yellow fever vaccination. TCRdb processed the 5' RACE reads anew with MiXCR; each CDR3 protein has one entry. The repertoire includes a few hundred thousand distinct CDR3 sequences, less than 8.5% of them detected once, and about 0.9% sits in the top ten. Sequences were derived from CD4+ T cells sorted from PBMCs, sampled 15 days after the yellow fever booster vaccination. The source of these receptors is a man aged 30 to 45 who received the YFV17D yellow fever vaccine.

This clonotype came up a few times. The V gene is TRBV20-1, the J gene TRBJ2-1; 9 nucleotides agree with TRBD1. This CDR3 is built from 12 residues. Germline V lookup: CDR1 DFQATT, CDR2 SNEGSKA (reference sequence). V lost 8 bases to trimming and J lost 4 bases; unmatched junction nucleotides: 3. The CDR3 DNA sequence: TGCAGTTTACAGGGGGCGTACAATGAGCAGTTCTTC. It translates to CSLQGAYNEQFF.

This clonotype was picked up a small number of times. This chain joins TRBV29-1 and TRBJ2-5; D is perhaps TRBD2 (6 bases). The germline V and J ends were trimmed by 8 bases and 3 bases, with 13 bases remaining between them. CDR1 and CDR2 (germline): SQVTM, ANQGSEA. The CDR3 runs to 12 residues. The CDR3 protein is CSYHGGEETQYF. As DNA, the CDR3 is TGCAGCTACCACGGAGGGGAAGAGACCCAGTACTTC.

The sample holds many counts of this clonotype. The V gene is TRBV15, the J gene TRBJ2-2, with D unclear. Between the trimmed V and J ends, which lost 5 bases and 4 bases, there was a span of 11 bases. This CDR3 region has 14 residues. Per germline, CDR1 LNHNV and CDR2 YYDKDF (reference sequence). CDR3 in DNA: TGTGCCACCAGCCTGGTACAGACCACCGGGGAGCTGTTTTTT. As protein: CATSLVQTTGELFF.

The chain employs TRBV11-2 and TRBJ2-2; D unclear. Germline loops: CDR1 SGHAT, CDR2 FQNNGV. With 5 bases removed from V and 4 bases from J, the gap between germline ends came to 14 bases. CDR3 length: 15 amino acids. CDR3 DNA: TGTGCCAGCAGCGGGGAAGGGCGTGGCACCGGGGAGCTGTTTTTT. This encodes CASSGEGRGTGELFF.

This chain connects TRBV18 to TRBJ2-3, with D perhaps matching TRBD1 or TRBD2 (5 bases each). This CDR3 has 17 residues. CDR1 and CDR2 from the germline V gene are KGHSH and LQKENI. Between the trimmed V and J ends, which lost 3 bases and 1 base, there was a span of 17 bases. CDR3 residues: CASSPSIATVRTDTQYF. CDR3 nucleotides: TGTGCCAGCTCACCCTCGATAGCGACAGTCCGCACAGATACGCAGTATTTT.

This clonotype was counted ten times or more. J is TRBJ2-1 and V is TRBV6-1, with 11 bases fitting TRBD2. V shed 6 bases and J 10 bases; nucleotides not matched to a gene: 8. CDR1 and CDR2 (germline): MNHNS, SASEGT. This CDR3 contains 14 residues. The CDR3, as DNA: TGTGCCAGCAGGATAGCGGGAGGGCCCGGGGAGCAGTTCTTC. As protein: CASRIAGGPGEQFF.

Many counts were recorded for this clonotype. V gene TRBV5-1 combines with J gene TRBJ2-5, with no clear D. The ends were cut back, 0 bases at V and 6 bases at J, with 6 bases in the middle. CDR3 length: 12 residues. CDR1 SGHRS and CDR2 YFSETQ come from the germline V gene. In nucleotides, the CDR3 is TGCGCCAGCAGCTTGGAGAGACAGACCCAGTACTTC. It is translated as CASSLERQTQYF.

The genes are TRBV28 and TRBJ2-7, with D perhaps matching TRBD1 (8 bases). Deletions cut 3 bases from V and 2 bases from J, with 17 bases between. The CDR3 has 16 residues. Germline V CDR1 and CDR2: MDHEN, SYDVKM. The CDR3 region is CASSFMDREGPYEQYF. For the CDR3, the DNA is TGTGCCAGCAGTTTTATGGACAGGGAGGGACCCTACGAGCAGTACTTC.

This clonotype was observed a few times. The chain recombines TRBV20-1 with TRBJ2-5, with unresolved D. V was shortened by 0 bases and J by 7 bases, with 6 bases between the two germline ends. The CDR3 loop spans 11 amino acids. Per the germline V gene, CDR1 is DFQATT and CDR2 is SNEGSKA (reference sequence). The CDR3 sequence: CSARDLSTQYF. In DNA, the CDR3 is TGCAGTGCTAGAGATCTATCGACCCAGTACTTC.

This clonotype has more than one count but fewer than ten. V is TRBV20-1 and J is TRBJ2-2; D gene unclear. V shed 4 bases and J shed 0 bases, with 15 bases lying between them. The CDR3 runs to 16 residues. Germline CDR1 reads DFQATT; CDR2 reads SNEGSKA (reference sequence). The chain's CDR3 is CSAKVASVANTGELFF. CDR3 in DNA: TGCAGTGCTAAGGTGGCCTCCGTGGCGAACACCGGGGAGCTGTTTTTT.

The CDR3 region is CACRPGQLRSARPGELFF. DNA of the CDR3: TGTGCCTGCCGGCCCGGACAGTTAAGATCGGCACGCCCCGGGGAGCTGTTTTTT. The chain combines TRBV19 with TRBJ2-2, with D maybe TRBD1 (6 bases). The germline CDR1 and CDR2 sequences are LNHDA and SQIVND (reference sequence). This CDR3 contains 18 residues. Trimming cost V 11 bases and J 6 bases, with 31 bases left between them.

A few counts support this clonotype. J is TRBJ2-2 and V is TRBV6-2 or TRBV6-3, with TRBD2 matching over 9 bases. Germline V CDR1 and CDR2: MNHEY, SVGEGT. V was pared by 4 bases and J by 4 bases, with 13 bases of the junction left unmatched. The CDR3 has 18 residues. The CDR3 spells CASSSEIGLANSTGELFF. The CDR3 coding sequence is TGTGCCAGCAGTTCGGAGATCGGACTAGCGAACTCCACCGGGGAGCTGTTTTTT.

This clonotype has just a few counts. The V call is TRBV7-9, the J call TRBJ2-5; 11 bases are a match to TRBD2. Germline V gene data show CDR1 as SEHNR and CDR2 as FQNEAQ (reference sequence). Trimming at V came to 4 bases and at J to 4 bases, leaving 5 bases not matched to a gene. The CDR3 is 15 residues long. This chain's CDR3 is CASSSSLAGVETQYF. CDR3 bases: TGTGCCAGCAGCTCGTCACTAGCGGGAGTAGAGACCCAGTACTTC.

The table lists this clonotype with many counts. The chain combines TRBV7-2 with TRBJ2-7; unclear D gene. CDR3 length: 12 residues. The V end was cut by 2 bases, the J end by 2 bases, with 4 bases between. The germline gives CDR1 SGHTA, CDR2 FQGNSA. DNA for the CDR3: TGTGCCAGCAGCTTAATCCCCTACGAGCAGTACTTC. This encodes CASSLIPYEQYF.

J is TRBJ2-1 and V is TRBV7-9, with D unclear. CDR3 size: 13 residues. Between the trimmed V and J ends, which lost 7 bases and 7 bases, there was a span of 14 bases. CDR1 SEHNR and CDR2 FQNEAQ come from the germline V gene (reference sequence). The CDR3 sequence is CASNLTHGNEQFF. CDR3 DNA sequence: TGTGCCAGCAATCTAACTCATGGGAATGAGCAGTTCTTC.

This clonotype was recorded at least ten times. This CDR3 is CASSLGLAEQYF. The CDR3, as DNA: TGCGCCAGCAGCCTGGGACTAGCGGAGCAGTACTTC. This sequence joins TRBV5-1 and TRBJ2-7; 10 positions match TRBD2. Trimming cost V 4 bases and J 7 bases; bases outside gene matches: 2. Germline-derived CDR1 and CDR2 are SGHRS and YFSETQ. The CDR3 sequence is 12 residues long.

The V gene is TRBV7-9, the J gene TRBJ2-7, with 7 bases fitting TRBD1. Germline V gives CDR1 SEHNR, CDR2 FQNEAQ (reference sequence). Trimming cost V 5 bases and J 2 bases; bases outside gene matches: 6. CDR3 size: 14 residues. This CDR3 reads CASSGRDSTYEQYF. In DNA, the CDR3 is TGTGCCAGCAGCGGCCGGGACAGTACCTACGAGCAGTACTTC. Combining the CDR3 with reference TRBV7-9 and TRBJ2-7 gives the whole variable domain DTGVSQNPRHKITKRGQNVTFRCDPISEHNRLYWYRQTLGQGPEFLTYFQNEAQLEKSRLLSDRFSAERPKGSFSTLEIQRTEQGDSAMYLCASSGRDSTYEQYFGPGTRLTVT.

This clonotype was seen many times. The chain uses TRBV29-1 and TRBJ2-3, with D possibly being TRBD2 (6 bases). The V gene's germline CDR1 is SQVTM and CDR2 ANQGSEA. The V and J ends lost 6 bases and 0 bases respectively, with 13 bases between them. The CDR3 is 14 residues long. The CDR3 DNA sequence: TGCAGCGTCGCCGGGACTCCTAGCACAGATACGCAGTATTTT. Translating it yields CSVAGTPSTDTQYF.

There are a few counts of this clonotype. This chain links TRBV5-5 with TRBJ2-7; no clear D. This CDR3 comprises 14 residues. The V and J ends lost 2 bases and 0 bases respectively, with 9 bases between them. CDR1 and CDR2 from the germline V gene are SGHKS and YYEKEE (reference sequence). The DNA for the CDR3 is TGTGCCAGCAGCTTCACGCACGGCTCCTACGAGCAGTACTTC. Translation gives CASSFTHGSYEQYF. The variable domain in full, completed from reference TRBV5-5 and TRBJ2-7, reads DAGVTQSPTHLIKTRGQQVTLRCSPISGHKSVSWYQQVLGQGPQFIFQYYEKEERGRGNFPDRFSARQFPNYSSELNVNALLLGDSALYLCASSFTHGSYEQYFGPGTRLTVT.

This clonotype was seen more than once but under ten times. The chain couples TRBV5-1 to TRBJ1-1; D is ambiguous. Germline V gene data show CDR1 as SGHRS and CDR2 as YFSETQ. The CDR3 has 14 amino acids. The V and J ends lost 3 bases and 10 bases respectively, with 19 bases between them. The CDR3 reads CASSSAWELGVAFF. CDR3 DNA: TGCGCCAGCAGCTCCGCCTGGGAGCTTGGGGTAGCTTTCTTT.

This clonotype turned up a few times. V gene TRBV2 combines with J gene TRBJ2-5; 10 bases match TRBD2. Losses at the gene ends were 6 bases for V and 3 bases for J; bases not matched to a gene: 7. This CDR3 is built from 15 residues. Germline CDR1 SNHLY, CDR2 FYNNEI. In DNA, the CDR3 is TGTGCCAGCAGCCTACTCACTAGCGGGAAAGAGACCCAGTACTTC. This translates into CASSLLTSGKETQYF. The entire variable domain, with the rest obtained from reference TRBV2 and TRBJ2-5, is as follows: EPEVTQTPSHQVTQMGQEVILRCVPISNHLYFYWYRQILGQKVEFLVSFYNNEISEKSEIFDDQFSVERPDGSNFTLKIRSTKLEDSAMYFCASSLLTSGKETQYFGPGTRLLVL.

V is TRBV5-6 and J is TRBJ1-1, with D maybe TRBD1 (6 bases). The CDR3 is made up of 16 amino acids. Trimming cost V 7 bases and J 0 bases, with 19 bases left between them. CDR1 SGHDT and CDR2 YYEEEE come from the germline V gene. The CDR3 DNA sequence: TGTGCCAGCTACTTCCGGACAGCCTTATTGAACACTGAAGCTTTCTTT. Amino acid sequence: CASYFRTALLNTEAFF.

This clonotype was seen many times. The chain has TRBV14 and TRBJ2-7; D is undetermined. The V end was cut by 0 bases, the J end by 5 bases, with 14 bases between. CDR1 SGHDN and CDR2 FVKESK come from the germline V gene. The CDR3 is 15 residues long. CDR3 nucleotides: TGTGCCAGCAGCCAAGACAGGAGCCGTGAGAACGAGCAGTACTTC. Translated: CASSQDRSRENEQYF.

This clonotype was counted between two and nine times. The rearrangement links TRBV5-1 to TRBJ2-1; 9 bases line up with TRBD2. Unmatched junction bases numbered 5, after V lost 4 bases and J lost 3 bases. The CDR3 loop spans 15 amino acids. Looked up from germline, CDR1 is SGHRS and CDR2 is YFSETQ. The CDR3 sequence: CASSPVAGVYNEQFF. In nucleotides, the CDR3 is TGCGCCAGCAGCCCCGTAGCGGGAGTCTACAATGAGCAGTTCTTC.

This clonotype was seen ten or more times. The chain uses TRBV20-1 and TRBJ2-2; 9 bases fit TRBD1. V was pared by 6 bases and J by 3 bases, with 5 bases of the junction left unmatched. Germline-derived CDR1 and CDR2 are DFQATT and SNEGSKA (reference sequence). This CDR3 has 14 amino acids. The CDR3: CSALGQGYTGELFF. In DNA form, the CDR3 reads TGCAGTGCCCTAGGACAGGGGTACACCGGGGAGCTGTTTTTT.

This clonotype was observed a handful of times. The J gene is TRBJ1-6, the V gene TRBV7-2, with TRBD1 as a possible D gene (5 bases). Deletions cut 5 bases from V and 0 bases from J, with 11 bases between. Germline V gene sequence: CDR1 SGHTA, CDR2 FQGNSA. CDR3 length equals 16 residues. The CDR3 loop reads CASSPGVSSYNSPLHF. CDR3 nucleotides: TGTGCCAGCAGCCCGGGGGTTAGCTCCTATAATTCACCCCTCCACTTT.

V is TRBV12-3 or TRBV12-4 and J is TRBJ2-7, with a weak D call TRBD2 (6 bases). V was pared by 5 bases and J by 6 bases, with 20 bases between. CDR3 length: 15 residues. DNA for the CDR3: TGTGCCAGCAGTCCGCTCCCGGGAGCAACAGGCGAGCAGTACTTC. Amino acid sequence: CASSPLPGATGEQYF.

This clonotype occurred a few times. The chain recombines TRBV4-3 with TRBJ1-2, with a weak D call TRBD1 (5 bases). Trimming took 0 bases from V and 7 from J, leaving 15 bases between them. This CDR3 has 15 residues. Germline CDR1 and CDR2: LGHNA and YSLEER. The CDR3, as DNA: TGCGCCAGCAGCCAAGATTTCCAAGTCGGGGGTGGCTACACCTTC. Translated, it gives CASSQDFQVGGGYTF.

This clonotype was recorded a few times. The chain is built from TRBV6-5 and TRBJ1-2; D is ambiguous. V was trimmed by 7 bases and J by 8 bases, leaving 17 bases between them. The germline V gene encodes CDR1 MNHEY and CDR2 SVGAGI. The CDR3 is 13 residues long. The CDR3 reads CASTPGGSTGYTF. Here the CDR3 DNA reads TGTGCCAGCACTCCGGGAGGATCCACAGGCTACACCTTC.

The chain recombines TRBV12-3 or TRBV12-4 with TRBJ2-1; D remains ambiguous. The V end was cut by 7 bases, the J end by 6 bases, with 10 bases between. The CDR3 contains 12 residues. In DNA, the CDR3 is TGTGCCAGCAATCGACTGGGCAATGAGCAGTTCTTC. Residues: CASNRLGNEQFF.